Below, one TCR beta chain is given with its context. Its cognate antigen is unknown. The data stem from a study of post-analysis software for immune sequencing data. As for the study in general: Relapsing-remitting, secondary progressive and progressive-relapsing forms of multiple sclerosis all featured among disease courses.

Study results and caveats: Those samples that were prepared in the same batch co-clustered strongly by F measure. Comparison of patients with controls showed about 5 TRBV segments more frequent in patients, TRBV5-6, TRBV5-1 and TRBV20-1 among them.

The TCR beta cDNA libraries contained unique molecular identifiers. MiXCR, applied by TCRdb to the PCR reads, yields one record per CDR3 protein. The top ten clones hold 4.9% of a sample with roughly 800,000 distinct CDR3 sequences, 46% of them seen once. Deletions cut 2 bases from V and 6 bases from J, with 10 bases between. The CDR3 covers 14 residues. Looked up from germline, CDR1 is KGHDR and CDR2 is SFDVKD. V usage is TRBV24-1 and J usage is TRBJ2-1; no definite D call. The TCR was taken from a girl aged 5-17 years with multiple sclerosis. Material for sequencing was blood. Here the CDR3 DNA reads TGTGCCACCAGTGATTCACAAATACTCAATGAGCAGTTCTTC. Amino acids: CATSDSQILNEQFF.